A selection of T cell receptor beta chains follows, all from one sample in a study of blood T cell repertoires in COVID-19. The assay was immunoSEQ multiplex PCR, and TCRdb's table has in-frame clones only and misses some. Of 110,000 or so clones listed, approximately 79% were seen once; the top ten hold 2.5% to 3%. Sequenced: peripheral blood. Source of these receptors: a man aged 50 to 60 with acute or convalescent COVID-19. CDR3s include the opening cysteine and the closing phenylalanine or tryptophan. The order of the fields is clone size, V gene, D gene, J gene, CDR3 DNA, CDR3 protein. D genes are given only for firm matches. Clone sizes are given selectively: once, few, many, or a class where the clone is expanded.

clone_size: NA; v_call: TRBV11-2; d_call: NA; j_call: TRBJ1-2; cdr3_nt: TGTGCCAGCAGACAACCGGGACAAATTTCTTATGGCTACACCTTC; cdr3_aa: CASRQPGQISYGYTF
clone_size: many; v_call: TRBV2; d_call: TRBD2; j_call: TRBJ2-5; cdr3_nt: TGTGCCAGCAGTGAGAGCGGGGGTGGGGAGACCCAGTACTTC; cdr3_aa: CASSESGGGETQYF
clone_size: once; v_call: TRBV7-2; d_call: NA; j_call: TRBJ1-3; cdr3_nt: TGTGCCAGCAGCTTAGCGGTCCAGGGCGAAGGAAACACCATATATTTT; cdr3_aa: CASSLAVQGEGNTIYF
clone_size: NA; v_call: TRBV6-6; d_call: NA; j_call: TRBJ2-5; cdr3_nt: TGTGCCAGCAGTTACGGAGGACAAGAGACCCAGTACTTC; cdr3_aa: CASSYGGQETQYF
clone_size: NA; v_call: TRBV5-1; d_call: TRBD1; j_call: TRBJ1-5; cdr3_nt: TGCGCCAGCAGCTTGGGTCCAGGGGGGATCAATCAGCCCCAGCATTTT; cdr3_aa: CASSLGPGGINQPQHF
clone_size: NA; v_call: TRBV7-9; d_call: TRBD1; j_call: TRBJ1-1; cdr3_nt: TGTGCCAGCAGCTCGTACAGGGGGCCCGCTGAAGCTTTCTTT; cdr3_aa: CASSSYRGPAEAFF
clone_size: NA; v_call: TRBV7-8; d_call: NA; j_call: TRBJ1-3; cdr3_nt: TGTGCCAGCAGCTTACAGAACACCATATATTTT; cdr3_aa: CASSLQNTIYF
clone_size: few; v_call: TRBV6-6; d_call: TRBD1; j_call: TRBJ1-2; cdr3_nt: TGTGCCAGCAGTGATCGGACAGGGAGAGGGGGCTACACCTTC; cdr3_aa: CASSDRTGRGGYTF
clone_size: NA; v_call: TRBV11-3; d_call: NA; j_call: TRBJ1-6; cdr3_nt: TGTGCCAGCAGCTTAGAAACTGATTCACCCCTCCACTTT; cdr3_aa: CASSLETDSPLHF
clone_size: few; v_call: TRBV11-2; d_call: TRBD1; j_call: TRBJ2-7; cdr3_nt: TGTGCCAGCAGCTTGGCAGGGGGCAGCTCCTACGAGCAGTACTTC; cdr3_aa: CASSLAGGSSYEQYF
clone_size: NA; v_call: TRBV5-1; d_call: TRBD2; j_call: TRBJ2-2; cdr3_nt: TGCGCCAGCAGCTTCGCCGGGACTAGCGGAGGGGGCGGGGAGCTGTTTTTT; cdr3_aa: CASSFAGTSGGGGELFF
clone_size: once; v_call: TRBV7-2; d_call: NA; j_call: TRBJ1-3; cdr3_nt: TGTGCCAGCAGCCCTCGCCCGGGAGCCAGCTCTGGAAACACCATATATTTT; cdr3_aa: CASSPRPGASSGNTIYF
clone_size: NA; v_call: TRBV19; d_call: NA; j_call: TRBJ1-6; cdr3_nt: TGTGCCAGTCATACAGGCAATTCACCCCTCCACTTT; cdr3_aa: CASHTGNSPLHF
clone_size: NA; v_call: TRBV6-5; d_call: NA; j_call: TRBJ1-1; cdr3_nt: TGTGCCAGCTCTAGAGGGCAAATGGGGTTGGCTTTCTTT; cdr3_aa: CASSRGQMGLAFF
clone_size: NA; v_call: TRBV25-1; d_call: TRBD1; j_call: TRBJ1-3; cdr3_nt: TGTGCCAGCAGTCGGACAGGGGTCGGAAACACCATATATTTT; cdr3_aa: CASSRTGVGNTIYF
clone_size: NA; v_call: TRBV28; d_call: TRBD1; j_call: TRBJ2-1; cdr3_nt: TGTGCCAGCCAGGGGACGGACAGGGCTTACAATGAGCAGTTCTTC; cdr3_aa: CASQGTDRAYNEQFF
clone_size: NA; v_call: TRBV6-6; d_call: NA; j_call: TRBJ1-1; cdr3_nt: TGTGCCAGCAGCTACGTGAGCACTGAAGCTTTCTTT; cdr3_aa: CASSYVSTEAFF
clone_size: NA; v_call: TRBV9; d_call: TRBD1; j_call: TRBJ1-2; cdr3_nt: TGTGCCAGCAGCCCGCAGACAGGGGAAAGAGTTAACTATGGCTACACCTTC; cdr3_aa: CASSPQTGERVNYGYTF
clone_size: once; v_call: TRBV7-8; d_call: TRBD1; j_call: TRBJ2-7; cdr3_nt: TGTGCCTGCGGACAGGGCCTTTACGAGCAGTACTTC; cdr3_aa: CACGQGLYEQYF
clone_size: NA; v_call: TRBV9; d_call: TRBD2; j_call: TRBJ2-3; cdr3_nt: TGTGCCAGCAGCAACAGGACTAGCGGGGGGTTCGGCACAGATACGCAGTATTTT; cdr3_aa: CASSNRTSGGFGTDTQYF
clone_size: NA; v_call: TRBV5-1; d_call: NA; j_call: TRBJ2-7; cdr3_nt: TGCGCCAGCAGCTTGGCGACTACCTACGAGCAGTACTTC; cdr3_aa: CASSLATTYEQYF
clone_size: NA; v_call: TRBV9; d_call: TRBD1; j_call: TRBJ2-3; cdr3_nt: TGTGCCAGCAGCGTTGGCCGGGACAGGGTCACAGATACGCAGTATTTT; cdr3_aa: CASSVGRDRVTDTQYF
clone_size: NA; v_call: TRBV18; d_call: TRBD2; j_call: TRBJ2-1; cdr3_nt: TGTGCCAGCTCACTAGCGGGGAGGGACTACAATGAGCAGTTCTTC; cdr3_aa: CASSLAGRDYNEQFF
clone_size: NA; v_call: TRBV29-1; d_call: NA; j_call: TRBJ1-3; cdr3_nt: TGCAGCGTGGAAGGACAGTCTGGAAACACCATATATTTT; cdr3_aa: CSVEGQSGNTIYF
clone_size: NA; v_call: TRBV12-5; d_call: TRBD1; j_call: TRBJ2-7; cdr3_nt: TGTGCTAGTGCCCCAGGGACAGGGTACTTCTACGAGCAGTACTTC; cdr3_aa: CASAPGTGYFYEQYF
clone_size: NA; v_call: TRBV19; d_call: NA; j_call: TRBJ1-4; cdr3_nt: TGTGCCAGTAGTCCCCCTCGGGGTACTAATGAAAAACTGTTTTTT; cdr3_aa: CASSPPRGTNEKLFF
clone_size: NA; v_call: TRBV19; d_call: TRBD1; j_call: TRBJ1-6; cdr3_nt: TGTGCCAGTACCGAGACAGGGGCTAATTCACCCCTCCACTTT; cdr3_aa: CASTETGANSPLHF
clone_size: NA; v_call: TRBV12-3/TRBV12-4; d_call: NA; j_call: TRBJ2-7; cdr3_nt: TGTGCCAGCAGTTTCACAGCGGGTTCCGAGCAGTACTTC; cdr3_aa: CASSFTAGSEQYF
clone_size: NA; v_call: TRBV4-1; d_call: NA; j_call: TRBJ1-2; cdr3_nt: TGCGCCAGCAGCCACGGGGGTGGGATAAATGGCTATACCTTC; cdr3_aa: CASSHGGGINGYTF
clone_size: few; v_call: TRBV4-1; d_call: NA; j_call: TRBJ2-7; cdr3_nt: TGCGCCAGCAGCCAACGGGCAGGGTTTACCTACGAGCAGTACTTC; cdr3_aa: CASSQRAGFTYEQYF
clone_size: once; v_call: TRBV28; d_call: NA; j_call: TRBJ2-7; cdr3_nt: TGTGCCAGCAGTCACTACGAGCAGTACTTC; cdr3_aa: CASSHYEQYF
clone_size: NA; v_call: TRBV18; d_call: NA; j_call: TRBJ2-1; cdr3_nt: TGTGCCAGCTCCCAGACCCGCGGCAATGAGCAGTTCTTC; cdr3_aa: CASSQTRGNEQFF
clone_size: NA; v_call: TRBV19; d_call: TRBD2; j_call: TRBJ2-5; cdr3_nt: TGTGCCAGTAGTACCCGGACTAGCGGGAGTGGGGAGACCCAGTACTTC; cdr3_aa: CASSTRTSGSGETQYF
clone_size: NA; v_call: TRBV6-5; d_call: TRBD1; j_call: TRBJ2-3; cdr3_nt: TGTGCCAGCAGTTACGGACAGGGGAAAACAGATACGCAGTATTTT; cdr3_aa: CASSYGQGKTDTQYF
clone_size: once; v_call: TRBV2; d_call: TRBD1; j_call: TRBJ1-4; cdr3_nt: TGTGCCAGCACCAGGGGGTTAGAAAAACTGTTTTTT; cdr3_aa: CASTRGLEKLFF
clone_size: NA; v_call: TRBV19; d_call: TRBD1; j_call: TRBJ2-7; cdr3_nt: TGTGCCAGTAGTATCAGACAGGGGGGCGGCCGCTCCTACGAGCAGTACTTC; cdr3_aa: CASSIRQGGGRSYEQYF
clone_size: NA; v_call: TRBV19; d_call: NA; j_call: TRBJ2-1; cdr3_nt: TGTGCCAGTACCCTCGGGGGGACAGGAGGCTACAATGAGCAGTTCTTC; cdr3_aa: CASTLGGTGGYNEQFF
clone_size: NA; v_call: TRBV29-1; d_call: NA; j_call: TRBJ1-2; cdr3_nt: TGCAGCGTTGGCGGGGGACATCGGGGCTACACCTTC; cdr3_aa: CSVGGGHRGYTF
clone_size: NA; v_call: TRBV5-4; d_call: NA; j_call: TRBJ2-7; cdr3_nt: TGTGCCAGCAGCTTACCTGTCGGGGAGCAGTACTTC; cdr3_aa: CASSLPVGEQYF
clone_size: NA; v_call: TRBV18; d_call: TRBD2; j_call: TRBJ2-7; cdr3_nt: TGTGCCAGCTCACCCGAGCGACTAGCGGGTAACTACGAGCAGTACTTC; cdr3_aa: CASSPERLAGNYEQYF
clone_size: NA; v_call: TRBV7-9; d_call: TRBD2; j_call: TRBJ2-1; cdr3_nt: TGTGCCAGCAGCTTATTAGCGGGAGGATACAATGAGCAGTTCTTC; cdr3_aa: CASSLLAGGYNEQFF
clone_size: NA; v_call: TRBV4-2; d_call: TRBD1; j_call: TRBJ1-3; cdr3_nt: TGTGCCAGCAGCCTAGGGACAGGGCAAGGAAACACCATATATTTT; cdr3_aa: CASSLGTGQGNTIYF
clone_size: NA; v_call: TRBV5-8; d_call: NA; j_call: TRBJ1-6; cdr3_nt: TGTGCCAGCAGTCGACGTACAGGGTCTAGTTCACCCCTCCACTTT; cdr3_aa: CASSRRTGSSSPLHF
clone_size: NA; v_call: TRBV18; d_call: NA; j_call: TRBJ1-4; cdr3_nt: TGTGCCAGCTCACCCCAGGGAACCAATGAAAAACTGTTTTTT; cdr3_aa: CASSPQGTNEKLFF
clone_size: medium-sized; v_call: TRBV5-8; d_call: NA; j_call: TRBJ1-5; cdr3_nt: TGTGCCAGCAGCTTGGGAGGGGGTAGTCAGCCCCAGCATTTT; cdr3_aa: CASSLGGGSQPQHF
clone_size: few; v_call: TRBV25-1; d_call: NA; j_call: TRBJ1-2; cdr3_nt: TGTGCCAGCAGCCCAACGGGGGAACAAGCTCTCTATGGCTACACCTTC; cdr3_aa: CASSPTGEQALYGYTF
clone_size: NA; v_call: TRBV20-1; d_call: NA; j_call: TRBJ2-3; cdr3_nt: TGCAGTGCTAGTAAGAATAGCGGTACTAGCACAGATACGCAGTATTTT; cdr3_aa: CSASKNSGTSTDTQYF
clone_size: NA; v_call: TRBV5-1; d_call: NA; j_call: TRBJ1-3; cdr3_nt: TGCGCCAGCAGCTTACAGGGAACCTCTGGAAACACCATATATTTT; cdr3_aa: CASSLQGTSGNTIYF
clone_size: NA; v_call: TRBV5-1; d_call: NA; j_call: TRBJ1-1; cdr3_nt: TGCGCCAGCAGTCCCCCCCAGGCGAACACTGAAGCTTTCTTT; cdr3_aa: CASSPPQANTEAFF
clone_size: NA; v_call: TRBV2; d_call: TRBD1; j_call: TRBJ1-5; cdr3_nt: TGTGCCAGCAGGGGAGGGACAGGGGGCAATCAGCCCCAGCATTTT; cdr3_aa: CASRGGTGGNQPQHF
clone_size: NA; v_call: TRBV9; d_call: TRBD1; j_call: TRBJ2-2; cdr3_nt: TGTGCCAGCAGCATAACAGGGGGCGTCCACACCGGGGAGCTGTTTTTT; cdr3_aa: CASSITGGVHTGELFF
clone_size: NA; v_call: TRBV5-1; d_call: TRBD1; j_call: TRBJ1-2; cdr3_nt: TGCGCCAGCAGCTCCGGACAGGGGACTAACTATGGCTACACCTTC; cdr3_aa: CASSSGQGTNYGYTF
clone_size: once; v_call: TRBV11-2; d_call: NA; j_call: TRBJ2-7; cdr3_nt: TGTGCCAGCAGCTTAGCGGCCAGGACCTACGAGCAGTACTTC; cdr3_aa: CASSLAARTYEQYF
clone_size: NA; v_call: TRBV7-9; d_call: TRBD1; j_call: TRBJ1-2; cdr3_nt: TGTGCCAGCAGCCCGATAGACAGGGAGAGGGCTAACTATGGCTACACCTTC; cdr3_aa: CASSPIDRERANYGYTF
clone_size: NA; v_call: TRBV7-9; d_call: TRBD1; j_call: TRBJ1-4; cdr3_nt: TGTGCCAGCAGCTCGACAGGGGGTCGGGAAAAACTGTTTTTT; cdr3_aa: CASSSTGGREKLFF
clone_size: once; v_call: TRBV27; d_call: NA; j_call: TRBJ2-7; cdr3_nt: TGTGCCAGCAGTTTTGGAGGGATCTCTCGAAGCGAGCAGTACTTC; cdr3_aa: CASSFGGISRSEQYF